One and the same sample provided the 15 T cell receptor beta chains below, sequenced in a study of OX40 agonist ivuxolimab in advanced cancers. TCRdb's copy holds only in-frame clones and misses some; the assay was immunoSEQ multiplex PCR. The sample yields under 70,000 clones, around 87% seen once. The input for sequencing was CD4+ or CD8+ T cells sorted from blood, taken in a trial of the OX40 agonist ivuxolimab. The receptors come from an adult with an advanced solid tumor such as melanoma, head and neck, liver or kidney cancer.

In nucleotides, the CDR3 is TGCGCCAGCAGCTTGGGCCAGGGGGGCGGCTACACCTTC. This translates into CASSLGQGGGYTF. The chain uses TRBV5-1 and TRBJ1-2; 7 bases are a match to TRBD1. Germline V gene lookup returns CDR1 SGHRS and CDR2 YFSETQ. The CDR3 spans 13 residues. Unmatched junction bases numbered 4, after V lost 0 bases and J lost 8 bases.

The V gene is TRBV9, the J gene TRBJ1-6; TRBD1 might be the D (5 bases). Trimming stripped 6 bases from V and 7 bases from J, with 14 bases between. The CDR3 contains 14 residues. The germline V gene encodes CDR1 SGDLS and CDR2 YYNGEE. This CDR3 reads CASTRQGLNSPLHF. The CDR3 bases are TGTGCCAGCACCCGGCAGGGTTTGAATTCACCCCTCCACTTT.

This sequence joins TRBV28 and TRBJ1-5, with 7 bases fitting TRBD1. Trimming took 5 bases from V and 1 from J; bases not matched to a gene: 11. Germline lookup yields CDR1 MDHEN and CDR2 SYDVKM. CDR3 length: 17 amino acids. CDR3 amino acids: CASSVIQGRGSNQPQHF. The DNA of the CDR3 is TGTGCCAGCAGTGTGATACAGGGGCGAGGGAGCAATCAGCCCCAGCATTTT.

A remark on this clone: Distinct nucleotide sequences in the sample also encode this CDR3. The chain links TRBV5-4 to TRBJ2-3; D uncertain. Per the germline V gene, CDR1 is SGHNT and CDR2 is YYREEE (reference sequence). The length of the CDR3 is 13 residues. Trimming removed 1 base at V and 4 bases at J, with 7 bases between. This chain's CDR3 is CASSLPGADTQYF. The CDR3 DNA reads TGTGCCAGCAGCTTGCCAGGAGCAGATACGCAGTATTTT.

V is TRBV6-6 and J is TRBJ2-1, with 7 bases aligning to TRBD2. The CDR3 spans 14 residues. J was trimmed by 14 bases and V by 5 bases; bases with no gene match: 15. CDR1 MNHNY and CDR2 SVGAGI come from the germline V gene (reference sequence). The CDR3 DNA reads TGTGCCAGCAGTCCCAAATATAGCGGGCCAAGAAAGTTCTTC. It translates to CASSPKYSGPRKFF.

The V and J genes are TRBV5-1 and TRBJ2-7; TRBD1 is a possible D gene (6 bases). The germline V gene has CDR1 SGHRS and CDR2 YFSETQ. Trimming removed 0 bases from V and 3 bases from J, with 13 bases in between. This CDR3 is built from 15 residues. The CDR3 nucleotides read TGCGCCAGCAGCTTGGTAGCAGGGGCAAGCTACGAGCAGTACTTC. Residues: CASSLVAGASYEQYF.

This chain connects TRBV10-3 to TRBJ2-3; D may match TRBD1 or TRBD2 (5 bases each). The CDR3 has 14 residues. The germline gives CDR1 ENHRY, CDR2 SYGVKD. The ends were cut back, 11 bases at V and 6 bases at J, with 21 bases in the middle. The CDR3: CALWPGAGSDTQYF. CDR3 DNA: TGTGCCCTCTGGCCCGGGGCAGGCTCCGATACGCAGTATTTT.

About this clone: A junction boundary mismatches the germline segment, possibly from a read error. The rearrangement uses TRBV7-6 and TRBJ2-2, with 7 bases identical to TRBD2. Germline V gives CDR1 SGHVS, CDR2 FNYEAQ. The CDR3 runs 15 residues. The chain's CDR3 is CASSLAESNTGELFF. For the CDR3, the DNA is TGTGCCAGCAGCCTAGCGGAGTCGAACACCGGGGAGCTGTTTTTT. The full variable domain, with the rest looked up from reference TRBV7-6 and TRBJ2-2, is GAGVSQSPRYKVTKRGQDVALRCDPISGHVSLYWYRQALGQGPEFLTYFNYEAQQDKSGLPNDRFSAERPEGSISTLTIQRTEQRDSAMYRCASSLAESNTGELFFGEGSRLTVL.

The J gene is TRBJ2-2, the V gene TRBV27; unclear D gene. Germline V gives CDR1 MNHEY, CDR2 SMNVEV (reference sequence). Trimming stripped 6 bases from V and 0 bases from J, with 17 bases between. The CDR3 extends over 17 amino acids. The CDR3 nucleotides are TGTGCCAGCAGCCTGAAGTTTGGTCTAGCGAACACCGGGGAGCTGTTTTTT. The encoded protein is CASSLKFGLANTGELFF.

This chain joins TRBV6-5 and TRBJ1-3, with unresolved D. The CDR3 extends over 13 amino acids. V shed 6 bases and J shed 3 bases, with 9 bases lying between them. The germline V gene encodes CDR1 MNHEY and CDR2 SVGAGI. CDR3 sequence reads: CASSGRIGNTIYF. CDR3 nucleotide sequence: TGTGCCAGCAGCGGACGGATTGGAAACACCATATATTTT.

The J gene is TRBJ2-7, the V gene TRBV10-2; TRBD2 matches at 8 bases. The length of the CDR3 is 13 residues. V lost 5 bases, J lost 6 bases, and 6 bases stayed unmatched. Germline CDR1 reads WSHSY; CDR2 reads SAAADI. The CDR3 sequence is CASSRSGGGEQYF. CDR3 coding DNA: TGCGCCAGCAGTCGGAGCGGGGGTGGCGAGCAGTACTTC.

J is TRBJ1-5 and V is TRBV5-8, with D unresolved. Trimming shortened V by 0 bases and J by 3 bases, and 7 bases separated the two germline ends. Germline assignment: CDR1 SGHTS and CDR2 YDEGEE. CDR3 length equals 14 residues. CDR3 bases: TGTGCCAGCAGCTTGGTAGGTTACAATCAGCCCCAGCATTTT. It translates to CASSLVGYNQPQHF.

The CDR3 region is CASRDRGPSGRGYTF. The CDR3 nucleotides read TGTGCCAGCAGGGACAGGGGCCCCTCGGGAAGGGGCTACACCTTC. This chain links TRBV6-1 with TRBJ1-2; 9 bases are shared with TRBD1. V lost 6 bases and J lost 8; bases outside the gene matches: 13. The CDR3 consists of 15 residues. Germline CDR1 reads MNHNS; CDR2 reads SASEGT.

The V call is TRBV5-6, the J call TRBJ2-5; D gene uncertain. V was trimmed by 2 bases and J by 6 bases, leaving 11 bases between them. CDR3 size: 13 residues. Per germline, CDR1 SGHDT and CDR2 YYEEEE. This chain's CDR3 is CASSFLQSKTQYF. Here the CDR3 DNA reads TGTGCCAGCAGCTTTCTCCAGTCAAAGACCCAGTACTTC.

The chain couples TRBV9 to TRBJ2-3, with 10 bases matching TRBD2. J was trimmed by 2 bases and V by 0 bases; bases with no gene match: 6. The CDR3 has 17 amino acids. Per the germline V gene, CDR1 is SGDLS and CDR2 is YYNGEE. Here the CDR3 reads CASSVGASGSLTDTQYF. In DNA form, the CDR3 reads TGTGCCAGCAGCGTAGGGGCTAGCGGGAGCCTCACAGATACGCAGTATTTT.